A selection of T cell receptor beta chains follows, all from one sample in a study of shared clonotypes between healthy human individuals. Sequencing used immunoSEQ multiplex PCR; TCRdb keeps in-frame clones, though not all of them. The sample lists some 2,400,000 clones; approximately 94% were seen once. The material sequenced was naive CD4+ T cells sorted from blood. These receptors all come from a man between 18 and 35 years old in good health. Each CDR3 is given with its conserved first and last residue. Fields, in order: J gene, V gene, CDR3 protein.

J: TRBJ2-5
V: TRBV23-1
CDR3: CASRLTPLWLHVQETQYF

J: TRBJ1-2
V: TRBV11-2
CDR3: CASSQGFNYGYTF

J: TRBJ2-1
V: TRBV7-2
CDR3: CASSLMGLAGLNEQFF

J: TRBJ1-3
V: TRBV4-1
CDR3: CASSPLPPQGDSGNTIYF

J: TRBJ1-1
V: TRBV7-9
CDR3: CASSLDGPGEAFF

J: TRBJ2-3
V: TRBV5-1
CDR3: CASSTRLGDTQYF

J: TRBJ2-6
V: TRBV7-9
CDR3: CASSLERTGKSGANVLTF

J: TRBJ2-3
V: TRBV5-1
CDR3: CASSWRQGVVDTQYF

J: TRBJ2-1
V: TRBV7-2
CDR3: CASSEGLAGNEQFF

J: TRBJ2-7
V: TRBV28
CDR3: CASSLAVLYEQYF

J: TRBJ1-2
V: TRBV4-1
CDR3: CASSQLSGQANYGYTF

J: TRBJ2-7
V: TRBV19
CDR3: CASSIGTPSAKDEQYF

J: TRBJ1-2
V: TRBV18
CDR3: CASSHGGGYGYTF

J: TRBJ2-3
V: TRBV7-2
CDR3: CASSLGPTSDTQYF

J: TRBJ1-5
V: TRBV30
CDR3: CAWNPGGNQPQHF

J: TRBJ2-7
V: TRBV2
CDR3: CASMLMTSGPLEQYF

J: TRBJ1-3
V: TRBV4-1
CDR3: CASSQPTGGSGNTIYF

J: TRBJ1-5
V: TRBV15
CDR3: CATSRSNQPQHF

J: TRBJ2-3
V: TRBV19
CDR3: CASKVGGATSTDTQYF

J: TRBJ1-3
V: TRBV7-2
CDR3: CASSKRGPTGNTIYF

J: TRBJ2-3
V: TRBV18
CDR3: CASSSRDRGRSTDTQYF

J: TRBJ2-7
V: TRBV18
CDR3: CASSPGTSVSYEQYF

J: TRBJ2-5
V: TRBV4-1
CDR3: CASSQGATTVQETQYF

J: TRBJ2-7
V: TRBV5-6
CDR3: CASSPNNAFYEQYF

J: TRBJ1-1
V: TRBV6-1
CDR3: CATGYTEAFF

J: TRBJ2-7
V: TRBV5-4
CDR3: CASSPGGGQSSYEQYF

J: TRBJ2-7
V: TRBV18
CDR3: CASSPGRSTYEQYF

J: TRBJ1-5
V: TRBV27
CDR3: CASSYVGNQPQHF

J: TRBJ2-7
V: TRBV7-2
CDR3: CASSEQGYEQYF

J: TRBJ2-5
V: TRBV7-2
CDR3: CASSSLVGKETQYF

J: TRBJ1-4
V: TRBV18
CDR3: CASSPGTAFNEKLFF

J: TRBJ1-6
V: TRBV19
CDR3: CASTPGPPGSYNSPLHF

J: TRBJ2-2
V: TRBV19
CDR3: CASSGPGQGYTGELFF

J: TRBJ2-7
V: TRBV6-5
CDR3: CASSPPGGGREQYF

J: TRBJ1-1
V: TRBV5-1
CDR3: CASSHEQNTEAFF

J: TRBJ2-7
V: TRBV30
CDR3: CAWGTSGLPIYEQYF

J: TRBJ2-3
V: TRBV6-5
CDR3: CASSQGTPTIDTQYF

J: TRBJ1-2
V: TRBV7-2
CDR3: CASSLGNVQDDYGYTF

J: TRBJ2-2
V: TRBV5-1
CDR3: CASSLDRAGELFF

J: TRBJ1-4
V: TRBV30
CDR3: CAWSPRLTGGNEKLFF

J: TRBJ2-2
V: TRBV11-2
CDR3: CASSPSSWLPNTGELFF

J: TRBJ2-1
V: TRBV6-6
CDR3: CASSYSGTANEQFF

J: TRBJ1-1
V: TRBV2
CDR3: CASSEGGTLLEAFF

J: TRBJ1-6
V: TRBV10-3
CDR3: CAISERGGGSPLHF

J: TRBJ1-2
V: TRBV5-4
CDR3: CASSRGRADYGYTF

J: TRBJ2-7
V: TRBV5-1
CDR3: CASSLVPGQGAVEQYF

J: TRBJ1-1
V: TRBV10-3
CDR3: CAISQGNTEAFF